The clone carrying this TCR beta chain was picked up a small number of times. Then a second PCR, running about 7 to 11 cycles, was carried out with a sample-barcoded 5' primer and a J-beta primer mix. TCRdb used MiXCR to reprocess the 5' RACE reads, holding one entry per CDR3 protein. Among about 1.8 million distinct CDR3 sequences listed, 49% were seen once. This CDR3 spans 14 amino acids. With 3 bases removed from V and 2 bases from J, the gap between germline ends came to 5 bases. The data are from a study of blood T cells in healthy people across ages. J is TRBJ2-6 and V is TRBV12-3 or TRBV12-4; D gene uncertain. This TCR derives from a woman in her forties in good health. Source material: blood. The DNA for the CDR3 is TGTGCCAGCAGTTTTGGTACTGGGGCCAACGTCCTGACTTTC. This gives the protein CASSFGTGANVLTF.